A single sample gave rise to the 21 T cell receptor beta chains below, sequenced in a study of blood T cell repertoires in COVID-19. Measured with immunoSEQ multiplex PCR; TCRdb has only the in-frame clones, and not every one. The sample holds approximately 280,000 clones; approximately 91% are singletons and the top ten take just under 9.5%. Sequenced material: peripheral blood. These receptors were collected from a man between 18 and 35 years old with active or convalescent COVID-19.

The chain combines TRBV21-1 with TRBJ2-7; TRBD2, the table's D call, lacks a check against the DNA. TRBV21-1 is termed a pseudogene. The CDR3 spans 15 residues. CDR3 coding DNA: TGTGCCAGCAGAGTCCCGGGACTAGGGAACCACGAGCAGTACTTC. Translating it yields CASRVPGLGNHEQYF.

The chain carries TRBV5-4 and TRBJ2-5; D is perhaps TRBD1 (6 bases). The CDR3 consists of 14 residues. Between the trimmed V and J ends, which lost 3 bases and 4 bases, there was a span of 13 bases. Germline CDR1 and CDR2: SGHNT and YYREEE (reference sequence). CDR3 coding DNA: TGTGCCAGCAGCTGGGGGCAGAGAGGAGAGACCCAGTACTTC. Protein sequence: CASSWGQRGETQYF.

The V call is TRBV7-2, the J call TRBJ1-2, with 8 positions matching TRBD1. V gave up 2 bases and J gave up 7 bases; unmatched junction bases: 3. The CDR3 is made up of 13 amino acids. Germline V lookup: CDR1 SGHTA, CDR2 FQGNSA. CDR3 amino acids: CASSLNQGAGYTF. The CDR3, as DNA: TGTGCCAGCAGCTTAAATCAGGGGGCTGGCTACACCTTC. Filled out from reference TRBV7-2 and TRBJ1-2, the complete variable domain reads GAGVSQSPSNKVTEKGKDVELRCDPISGHTALYWYRQSLGQGLEFLIYFQGNSAPDKSGLPSDRFSAERTGGSVSTLTIQRTQQEDSAVYLCASSLNQGAGYTFGSGTRLTVV.

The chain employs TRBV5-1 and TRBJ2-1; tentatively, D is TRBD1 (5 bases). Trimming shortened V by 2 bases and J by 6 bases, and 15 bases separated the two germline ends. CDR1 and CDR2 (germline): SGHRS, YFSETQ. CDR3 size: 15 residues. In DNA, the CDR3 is TGCGCCAGCAGCTTTAGTCAGGGAAGATTCAATGAGCAGTTCTTC. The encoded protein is CASSFSQGRFNEQFF.

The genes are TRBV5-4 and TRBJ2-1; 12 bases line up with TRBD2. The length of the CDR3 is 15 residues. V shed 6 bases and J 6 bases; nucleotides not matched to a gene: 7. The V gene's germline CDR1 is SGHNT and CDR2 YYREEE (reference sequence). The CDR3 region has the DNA TGTGCCAGCACCCTACCTAGCGGGGGGGCCAATGAGCAGTTCTTC. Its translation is CASTLPSGGANEQFF.

DNA of the CDR3: TGTGCCAGCAGTTCCTCCAAGACAGGGAGTAGGACTGAAGCTTTCTTT. Its protein is CASSSSKTGSRTEAFF. The rearrangement links TRBV6-6 to TRBJ1-1; 7 bases align to TRBD1. V lost 4 bases and J lost 5; bases outside the gene matches: 13. CDR1 is MNHNY, CDR2 SVGAGI, per germline (reference sequence). The CDR3 runs 16 residues.

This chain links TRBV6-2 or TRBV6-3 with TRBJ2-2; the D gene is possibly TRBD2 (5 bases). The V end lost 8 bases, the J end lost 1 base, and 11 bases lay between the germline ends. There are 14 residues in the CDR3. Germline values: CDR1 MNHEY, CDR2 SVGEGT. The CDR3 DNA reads TGTGCCAGCCGCCGGGCGGGGAACACCGGGGAGCTGTTTTTT. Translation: CASRRAGNTGELFF.

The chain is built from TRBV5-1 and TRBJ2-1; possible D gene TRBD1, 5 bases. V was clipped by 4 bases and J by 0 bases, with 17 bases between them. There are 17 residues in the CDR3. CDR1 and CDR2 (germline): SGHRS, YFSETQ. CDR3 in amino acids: CASSPIGVDISYNEQFF. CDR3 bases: TGCGCCAGCAGCCCAATTGGGGTGGACATCTCCTACAATGAGCAGTTCTTC. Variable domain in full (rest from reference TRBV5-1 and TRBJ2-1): KAGVTQTPRYLIKTRGQQVTLSCSPISGHRSVSWYQQTPGQGLQFLFEYFSETQRNKGNFPGRFSGRQFSNSRSEMNVSTLELGDSALYLCASSPIGVDISYNEQFFGPGTRLTVL.

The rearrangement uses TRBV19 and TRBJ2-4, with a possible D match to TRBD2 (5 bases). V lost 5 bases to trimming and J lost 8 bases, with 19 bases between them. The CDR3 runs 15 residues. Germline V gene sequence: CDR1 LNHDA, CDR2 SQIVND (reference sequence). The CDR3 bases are TGTGCCAGTAGTTCTACTTTGAAGGGAGACGACATTCAGTACTTC. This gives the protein CASSSTLKGDDIQYF.

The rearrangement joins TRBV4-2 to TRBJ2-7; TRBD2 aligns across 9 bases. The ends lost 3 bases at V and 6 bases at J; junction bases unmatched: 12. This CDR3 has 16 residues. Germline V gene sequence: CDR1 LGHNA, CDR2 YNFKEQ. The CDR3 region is CASSQGAGGGFSEQYF. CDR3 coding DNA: TGTGCCAGCAGCCAGGGCGCGGGGGGGGGATTCAGCGAGCAGTACTTC.

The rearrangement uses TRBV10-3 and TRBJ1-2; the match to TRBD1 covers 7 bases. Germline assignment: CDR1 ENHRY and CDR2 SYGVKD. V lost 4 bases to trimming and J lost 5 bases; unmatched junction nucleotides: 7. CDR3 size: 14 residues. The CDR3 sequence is CAISVRDSRYGYTF. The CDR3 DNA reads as TGTGCCATCAGTGTTAGGGACAGTAGATATGGCTACACCTTC.

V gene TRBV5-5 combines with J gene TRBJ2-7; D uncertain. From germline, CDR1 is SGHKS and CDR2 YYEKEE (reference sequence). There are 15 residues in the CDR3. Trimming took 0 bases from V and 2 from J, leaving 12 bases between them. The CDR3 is CASSLASSVPYEQYF. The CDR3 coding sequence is TGTGCCAGCAGCTTGGCCTCTTCAGTACCCTACGAGCAGTACTTC.

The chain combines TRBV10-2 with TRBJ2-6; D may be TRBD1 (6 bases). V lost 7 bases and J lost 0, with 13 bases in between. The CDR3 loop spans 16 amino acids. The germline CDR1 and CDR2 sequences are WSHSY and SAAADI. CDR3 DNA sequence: TGCGCCAGCACGGACAGTCTATCCTCTGGGGCCAACGTCCTGACTTTC. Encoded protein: CASTDSLSSGANVLTF.

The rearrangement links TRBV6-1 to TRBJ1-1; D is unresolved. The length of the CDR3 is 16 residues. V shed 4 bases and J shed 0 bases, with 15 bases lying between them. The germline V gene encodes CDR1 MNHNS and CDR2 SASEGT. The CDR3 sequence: CASSGGGKRMNTEAFF. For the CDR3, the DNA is TGTGCCAGCAGTGGCGGTGGCAAAAGAATGAACACTGAAGCTTTCTTT.

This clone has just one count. This CDR3 reads CASSASGTGNYEQYF. CDR3 nucleotides: TGTGCCAGCAGTGCGTCCGGGACAGGGAACTACGAGCAGTACTTC. The chain joins TRBV6-2 or TRBV6-3 to TRBJ2-7, with 9 bases that match TRBD1. Germline CDR1 reads MNHEY; CDR2 reads SVGEGT. The CDR3 consists of 15 residues. The V gene end was trimmed by 5 bases and the J gene end by 3 bases; junction bases not matched to a gene: 8.

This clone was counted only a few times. DNA of the CDR3: TGTGCCAGCAGCCACTCATCGGGGGAGACCCAGTACTTC. It is translated as CASSHSSGETQYF. The chain employs TRBV12-3 or TRBV12-4 and TRBJ2-5; TRBD2 might be the D (5 bases). The V end was cut by 6 bases, the J end by 5 bases, with 13 bases between. The CDR3 covers 13 residues.

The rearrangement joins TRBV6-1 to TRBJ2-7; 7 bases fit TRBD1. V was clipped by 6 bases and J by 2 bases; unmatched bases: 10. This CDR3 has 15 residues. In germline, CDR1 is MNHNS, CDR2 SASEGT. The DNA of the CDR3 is TGTGCCAGCAGCCAGCAGACAGGGCTTCCCTACGAGCAGTACTTC. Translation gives CASSQQTGLPYEQYF.

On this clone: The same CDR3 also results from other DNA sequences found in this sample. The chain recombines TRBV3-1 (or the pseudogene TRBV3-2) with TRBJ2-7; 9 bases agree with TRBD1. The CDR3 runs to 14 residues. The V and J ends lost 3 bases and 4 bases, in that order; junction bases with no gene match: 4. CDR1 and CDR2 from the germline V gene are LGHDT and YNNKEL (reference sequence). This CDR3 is CASSQGQGPYEQYF. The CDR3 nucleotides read TGTGCCAGCAGCCAGGGACAGGGACCTTACGAGCAGTACTTC.

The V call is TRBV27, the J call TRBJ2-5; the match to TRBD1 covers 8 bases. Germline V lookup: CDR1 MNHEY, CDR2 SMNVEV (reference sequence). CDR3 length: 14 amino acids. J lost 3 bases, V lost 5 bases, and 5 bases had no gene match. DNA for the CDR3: TGTGCCAGCAGTCGACAGGGGTCCAAAGAGACCCAGTACTTC. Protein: CASSRQGSKETQYF.

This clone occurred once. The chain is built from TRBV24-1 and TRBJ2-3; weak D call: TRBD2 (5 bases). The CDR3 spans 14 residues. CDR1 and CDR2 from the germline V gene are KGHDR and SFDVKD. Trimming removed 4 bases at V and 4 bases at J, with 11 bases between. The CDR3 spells CATSDPRGSDTQYF. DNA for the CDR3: TGTGCCACCAGTGACCCCCGCGGGTCAGATACGCAGTATTTT.

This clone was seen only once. The CDR3 nucleotides read TGTGCCAGCAGCTTGGACCCAAGGACAGGGGATGTTGAAGCTTTCTTT. It is translated as CASSLDPRTGDVEAFF. This sequence joins TRBV5-6 and TRBJ1-1; 9 positions match TRBD1. V shed 0 bases and J 7 bases; nucleotides not matched to a gene: 10. CDR1 is SGHDT, CDR2 YYEEEE, per germline. This CDR3 comprises 16 residues. The entire variable domain, with the rest obtained from reference TRBV5-6 and TRBJ1-1, is as follows: DAGVTQSPTHLIKTRGQQVTLRCSPKSGHDTVSWYQQALGQGPQFIFQYYEEEERQRGNFPDRFSGHQFPNYSSELNVNALLLGDSALYLCASSLDPRTGDVEAFFGQGTRLTVV.